These 23 T cell receptor beta chains originate from one sample sequenced in a study of tacrolimus-resistant gene-edited T cells for transplant recipients. Treatment: CRISPR-Cas9 RNP knockout of FKBP12 using synthetic sgRNA#2. PBMCs were stimulated 6 hours with overlapping CMV pp65 and IE-1 peptide pools, then IFNgamma-secretion enriched. On day 7, Cas9 ribonucleoprotein electroporation was used to knock out FKBP12. Recombinant human IL-7 and IL-15 were used to expand the enriched CMV-specific T cells in culture. The repertoire was sequenced with immunoSEQ multiplex PCR; TCRdb's copy has only in-frame clones and lacks some. The sample has several hundred clones; around 40% are singletons. The starting material was a CMV-specific product grown in culture, obtained from cells with FKBP12 knockout. The source of these receptors is a human donor in good health, a blood donor.

This chain links TRBV6-5 with TRBJ2-1; no clear D gene. CDR3 length equals 11 residues. Looked up from germline, CDR1 is MNHEY and CDR2 is SVGAGI. Trimming removed 2 bases at V and 8 bases at J, with 4 bases between. CDR3 loop: CASSYGYEQFF. CDR3 in DNA: TGTGCCAGCAGTTACGGGTATGAGCAGTTCTTC.

V gene TRBV18 combines with J gene TRBJ1-4; D might be TRBD1 (5 bases). Germline V CDR1 and CDR2: KGHSH, LQKENI. The CDR3 consists of 16 residues. V lost 0 bases and J 3 bases, leaving 11 bases between the germline ends. CDR3 DNA sequence: TGTGCCAGCTCACCACCCTTTTGGGACGCTAATGAAAAACTGTTTTTT. It yields the protein CASSPPFWDANEKLFF.

This clone is categorized as medium-sized. The rearrangement uses TRBV30 and TRBJ1-1, with 8 positions matching TRBD1. The CDR3 covers 11 residues. J lost 9 bases, V lost 5 bases, and 5 bases had no gene match. Germline CDR1 reads GTSNPN; CDR2 reads SVGIG (reference sequence). The CDR3 protein is CAWGGQVQAFF. In DNA, the CDR3 is TGTGCCTGGGGGGGACAGGTGCAAGCTTTCTTT.

This chain joins TRBV7-9 and TRBJ1-6; unclear D gene. Per germline, CDR1 SEHNR and CDR2 FQNEAQ (reference sequence). The CDR3 spans 14 residues. The V gene lost 5 bases and the J gene lost 5 bases, with 10 bases spanning the gap. The CDR3 sequence: CASSLGRDNSPLHF. The CDR3 coding sequence is TGTGCCAGCAGCCTAGGGCGAGATAATTCACCCCTCCACTTT.

The table lists this clone with a few counts. The chain carries TRBV5-4 and TRBJ1-2; possibly TRBD1 for D (5 bases). V gave up 3 bases and J gave up 4 bases, with 10 bases separating them. Germline V gene sequence: CDR1 SGHNT, CDR2 YYREEE (reference sequence). The CDR3 contains 13 residues. CDR3 amino acids: CASSSGRGYGYTF. CDR3 nucleotides: TGTGCCAGCAGCTCCGGGAGGGGCTATGGCTACACCTTC.

This clone was observed once. The chain uses TRBV15 and TRBJ1-3, with a possible D match to TRBD1 (5 bases). The CDR3 sequence is 16 residues long. Germline loops: CDR1 LNHNV, CDR2 YYDKDF (reference sequence). V was cut by 6 bases and J by 4 bases, with 19 bases left in between. The CDR3 nucleotides are TGTGCCACCAGAGGGGACTTTGATGGGCTGGGAAACACCATATATTTT. It yields the protein CATRGDFDGLGNTIYF.

This clone is categorized as medium-sized. The chain has TRBV9 and TRBJ2-7; 8 bases agree with TRBD2. The V and J ends lost 4 bases and 7 bases, in that order; junction bases with no gene match: 7. The CDR3 spans 13 residues. From germline, CDR1 is SGDLS and CDR2 YYNGEE. CDR3 residues: CASSRSGGWEQYF. As DNA, the CDR3 is TGTGCCAGCAGCAGAAGCGGGGGCTGGGAGCAGTACTTC.

Note on this clone: The junction shows a germline mismatch at one end, possibly a read error. The V gene is TRBV10-3, the J gene TRBJ2-7, with D possibly being TRBD2 (6 bases). Germline-derived CDR1 and CDR2 are ENHRY and SYGVKD. This CDR3 region has 14 residues. CDR3 in DNA: TGTGCCATCACTGAGACTAGGAGCTCCTACGAGCAGTACTTC. Its translation: CAITETRSSYEQYF.

By share of the sample, this clone is large. This chain links TRBV7-6 with TRBJ2-3; possible D gene TRBD2, 6 bases. Germline CDR1 and CDR2: SGHVS and FNYEAQ. Trimming took 0 bases from V and 4 from J, leaving 17 bases between them. The CDR3 length is 17 residues. CDR3: CASSLAGDSLGADTQYF. CDR3 DNA: TGTGCCAGCAGCTTAGCGGGGGACTCCCTAGGGGCAGATACGCAGTATTTT.

This clone was observed a handful of times. The rearrangement links TRBV4-2 to TRBJ2-3; D remains ambiguous. Germline-derived CDR1 and CDR2 are LGHNA and YNFKEQ. V was trimmed by 0 bases and J by 0 bases, leaving 13 bases between them. The CDR3 sequence is 17 residues long. The chain's CDR3 is CASSQEGLGPSTDTQYF. The CDR3 DNA sequence: TGTGCCAGCAGCCAAGAGGGTCTAGGTCCTAGCACAGATACGCAGTATTTT.

This clone has just a few counts. The V call is TRBV6-6, the J call TRBJ2-1, with TRBD2 identical over 8 bases. V was pared by 10 bases and J by 0 bases, with 8 bases of the junction left unmatched. CDR1 and CDR2 (germline): MNHNY, SVGAGI (reference sequence). The CDR3 spans 15 residues. CDR3 region: CATSGGAPSYNEQFF. CDR3 sequence (DNA): TGTGCCACCTCGGGAGGGGCCCCCTCCTACAATGAGCAGTTCTTC.

The gene calls are TRBV9 and TRBJ2-2; TRBD1 matches at 8 bases. Germline lookup yields CDR1 SGDLS and CDR2 YYNGEE. The CDR3 covers 16 residues. V gave up 3 bases and J gave up 7 bases; unmatched junction bases: 11. DNA for the CDR3: TGTGCCAGCAGCGGAGATGGTTACAGGGGGAGCGGGGAGCTGTTTTTT. This sequence encodes CASSGDGYRGSGELFF.

This clone is hyperexpanded in the sample. The CDR3 protein is CASSTALIGGTEAFF. CDR3 nucleotides: TGTGCCAGTAGTACGGCACTAATTGGGGGGACTGAAGCTTTCTTT. The V call is TRBV19, the J call TRBJ1-1, with D possibly being TRBD1 (5 bases). CDR1 is LNHDA, CDR2 SQIVND, per germline (reference sequence). V was trimmed by 4 bases and J by 5 bases, leaving 17 bases between them. The CDR3 is made up of 15 amino acids.

The chain recombines TRBV15 with TRBJ2-1, with 8 bases fitting TRBD1. Germline CDR1 reads LNHNV; CDR2 reads YYDKDF (reference sequence). The CDR3 totals 18 residues. Germline trimming cut 0 bases from V and 2 bases from J; bases unmatched to any gene: 9. CDR3 in amino acids: CATSRDRMDRVPYNEQFF. In DNA, the CDR3 is TGTGCCACCAGCAGAGATCGCATGGACAGGGTGCCCTACAATGAGCAGTTCTTC.

The rearrangement joins TRBV7-6 to TRBJ2-3; D is unclear. The germline V gene has CDR1 SGHVS and CDR2 FNYEAQ. This CDR3 contains 15 residues. The V and J ends lost 9 bases and 0 bases respectively, with 16 bases between them. The CDR3, as DNA: TGTGCCAGTAGCAGAGCCCCCGGTAGCACAGATACGCAGTATTTT. Translated: CASSRAPGSTDTQYF.

The chain links TRBV6-5 to TRBJ1-4; TRBD1 aligns across 9 bases. CDR3 size: 13 residues. V trimming: 10 bases; J trimming: 8 bases; junction bases outside the gene matches: 8. Germline CDR1 is MNHEY and CDR2 is SVGAGI. CDR3 residues: CATLGTGNEKLFF. Here the CDR3 DNA reads TGTGCCACCCTCGGGACAGGGAACGAAAAACTGTTTTTT.

This clone counts as medium-sized. This chain uses TRBV30 with TRBJ1-3; D gene ambiguous. Germline values: CDR1 GTSNPN, CDR2 SVGIG (reference sequence). Deletions cut 3 bases from V and 6 bases from J, with 9 bases between. The CDR3 spans 12 residues. CDR3 DNA: TGTGCCTGGAGGCAGCGAGAAAACACCATATATTTT. Its protein product is CAWRQRENTIYF.

This clone rates as medium-sized. This chain joins TRBV30 and TRBJ1-1; D might be TRBD1 (5 bases). Germline V gene lookup returns CDR1 GTSNPN and CDR2 SVGIG (reference sequence). The CDR3 runs 14 residues. Trimming took 0 bases from V and 6 from J, leaving 14 bases between them. In nucleotides, the CDR3 is TGTGCCTGGAGTGTAACAGGCCGGTGGTCTGAAGCTTTCTTT. Its translation: CAWSVTGRWSEAFF. The variable domain in full, completed from reference TRBV30 and TRBJ1-1, reads SQTIHQWPATLVQPVGSPLSLECTVEGTSNPNLYWYRQAAGRGLQLLFYSVGIGQISSEVPQNLSASRPQDRQFILSSKKLLLSDSGFYLCAWSVTGRWSEAFFGQGTRLTVV.

This clone occurred a few times. This chain uses TRBV7-3 with TRBJ2-5, with 7 nucleotides matching TRBD1. The CDR3 length is 15 residues. V lost 1 base and J lost 2; bases outside the gene matches: 4. Looked up from germline, CDR1 is SGHTA and CDR2 is FQGTGA. Here the CDR3 reads CASSLMGQPQETQYF. CDR3 DNA sequence: TGTGCCAGCAGCTTAATGGGACAGCCTCAAGAGACCCAGTACTTC.

The chain combines TRBV30 with TRBJ2-4, with a weak D call TRBD2 (6 bases). Trimming stripped 4 bases from V and 2 bases from J, with 12 bases between. The CDR3 is 14 amino acids. The germline V gene has CDR1 GTSNPN and CDR2 SVGIG (reference sequence). The CDR3 is CAWTKGLSKNIQYF. DNA for the CDR3: TGTGCCTGGACCAAGGGACTCTCCAAAAACATTCAGTACTTC.

The rearrangement links TRBV5-4 to TRBJ2-3; D not certain. Germline V CDR1 and CDR2: SGHNT, YYREEE (reference sequence). V lost 4 bases and J lost 4, with 16 bases in between. This CDR3 is built from 15 residues. The CDR3 here is CASSRDGLVADTQYF. The CDR3 nucleotides are TGTGCCAGCAGCCGAGACGGGTTAGTTGCAGATACGCAGTATTTT.

This clone was counted a few times. The rearrangement uses TRBV6-5 and TRBJ2-3; unclear D gene. The germline V and J ends were trimmed by 6 bases and 5 bases, with 3 bases remaining between them. The CDR3 is 10 residues long. CDR1 and CDR2 (germline): MNHEY, SVGAGI. The CDR3 spells CASSQDTQYF. The CDR3, as DNA: TGTGCCAGCAGCCAAGATACGCAGTATTTT.

The DNA for the CDR3 is TGTGCCTGGAATCGGTTCGTGGATGAGCAGTTCTTC. Protein: CAWNRFVDEQFF. J is TRBJ2-1 and V is TRBV30; D is ambiguous. Per the germline V gene, CDR1 is GTSNPN and CDR2 is SVGIG (reference sequence). The CDR3 spans 12 residues. Deletions cut 4 bases from V and 8 bases from J, with 12 bases between.